These 28 T cell receptor beta chains were sequenced from one sample in a study of post-analysis software for immune sequencing data. Study results and caveats: Elevated frequency relative to controls characterized roughly 5 TRBV segments in patients, TRBV5-6, TRBV5-1 and TRBV20-1 among them.

Which antigens these TCRs recognize remains unknown. The library was made from cDNA and included unique molecular identifiers. Via MiXCR, TCRdb re-called the PCR reads, giving one row per CDR3 protein. The table has over 700,000 distinct CDR3 sequences, 25% to 30% seen once. The material sequenced was blood. These receptors came from a girl between 10 and 17 years old with multiple sclerosis.

This clonotype was counted many times. The rearrangement links TRBV7-2 to TRBJ1-6, with 7 bases identical to TRBD1. V was clipped by 3 bases and J by 7 bases; unmatched bases: 3. Germline CDR1 is SGHTA and CDR2 is FQGNSA. This CDR3 is built from 14 residues. The CDR3 protein is CASSFDRVNSPLHF. The CDR3, as DNA: TGTGCCAGCAGCTTCGACAGGGTGAATTCACCCCTCCACTTT.

This clonotype was recorded a few times. The chain recombines TRBV27 with TRBJ2-6, with D unresolved. The CDR3 is 16 amino acids. Trimming removed 2 bases at V and 4 bases at J, with 12 bases between. Germline lookup yields CDR1 MNHEY and CDR2 SMNVEV (reference sequence). DNA for the CDR3: TGTGCCAGCAGTTTAACAGTGGGATCCGGGGCCAACGTCCTGACTTTC. Translation gives CASSLTVGSGANVLTF. Full variable domain (outside the CDR3, taken from reference TRBV27 and TRBJ2-6): EAQVTQNPRYLITVTGKKLTVTCSQNMNHEYMSWYRQDPGLGLRQIYYSMNVEVTDKGDVPEGYKVSRKEKRNFPLILESPSPNQTSLYFCASSLTVGSGANVLTFGAGSRLTVL.

The chain carries TRBV6-6 and TRBJ2-7; TRBD1 agrees at 7 bases. The tail of the sequence fits TRBJ2-4 better, so the J call may be wrong. Germline V gives CDR1 MNHNY, CDR2 SVGAGI (reference sequence). The CDR3 consists of 14 residues. CDR3 coding DNA: TGTGCCAGCAGCCACGACAGGGCAAAAAACATTCAGTACTTC. This encodes CASSHDRAKNIQYF.

A few counts support this clonotype. The genes are TRBV28 and TRBJ2-1; 7 bases align to TRBD1. The CDR3 extends over 14 amino acids. Per germline, CDR1 MDHEN and CDR2 SYDVKM. Trimming took 7 bases from V and 5 from J; bases not matched to a gene: 8. The CDR3, as DNA: TGTGCCAGCAACGGGGTAAGGGGGCACAATGAGCAGTTCTTC. Amino acids: CASNGVRGHNEQFF.

In this sample, this clonotype turned up many times. The chain has TRBV29-1 and TRBJ1-2, with TRBD1 identical over 7 bases. The CDR3 loop spans 13 amino acids. Germline V CDR1 and CDR2: SQVTM, ANQGSEA. V trimming: 7 bases; J trimming: 3 bases; junction bases outside the gene matches: 8. CDR3 amino acids: CSAVTGLDYGYTF. In nucleotides, the CDR3 is TGCAGCGCCGTGACAGGGTTGGACTATGGCTACACCTTC.

A word on this clonotype: One end of the junction varies from germline; a read error may be responsible. This chain connects TRBV7-8 to TRBJ1-2, with unresolved D. Germline V CDR1 and CDR2: SGHVS, FQNEAQ. This CDR3 region has 16 residues. This CDR3 is CASSLAEGPPYYGYTF. For the CDR3, the DNA is TGTGCCAGCAGCCTAGCGGAAGGGCCCCCATACTATGGCTACACCTTC.

A few counts support this clonotype. This chain joins TRBV27 and TRBJ2-3; TRBD1 is a possible D gene (5 bases). The CDR3 is 14 residues long. Germline CDR1 and CDR2: MNHEY and SMNVEV (reference sequence). Trimming shortened V by 5 bases and J by 2 bases, and 11 bases separated the two germline ends. The CDR3 loop reads CASSPRQTTDTQYF. The CDR3 DNA follows: TGTGCCAGCAGTCCCCGACAGACCACAGATACGCAGTATTTT.

CDR3 bases: TGTGCCAGCAGTTCGTGGAGGAGCACAGATACGCAGTATTTT. This sequence encodes CASSSWRSTDTQYF. The gene calls are TRBV6-6 and TRBJ2-3, with a tentative D call TRBD2 (5 bases). In germline, CDR1 is MNHNY, CDR2 SVGAGI (reference sequence). This CDR3 spans 14 amino acids. V lost 4 bases and J lost 0, with 8 bases in between.

This clonotype was observed many times. This chain uses TRBV20-1 with TRBJ2-1; D may correspond to TRBD1 or TRBD2 (5 bases each). This CDR3 has 15 residues. With 2 bases removed from V and 8 bases from J, the gap between germline ends came to 19 bases. Germline V CDR1 and CDR2: DFQATT, SNEGSKA (reference sequence). CDR3 residues: CSARPPGTRGDEQFF. Here the CDR3 DNA reads TGCAGTGCTAGACCCCCCGGGACCCGGGGCGATGAGCAGTTCTTC.

This clonotype was detected only a few times. The chain couples TRBV5-1 to TRBJ2-5; 12 bases are a match to TRBD1. The CDR3 runs to 17 residues. With 0 bases clipped from V and 2 bases from J, the junction kept 5 bases outside the gene matches. In germline, CDR1 is SGHRS, CDR2 YFSETQ. The CDR3 protein is CASSLVGQGAGQETQYF. CDR3 sequence (DNA): TGCGCCAGCAGCTTGGTGGGACAGGGGGCAGGGCAAGAGACCCAGTACTTC.

Regarding this clonotype: This could be a read error, since a much larger clone is one nucleotide away. The V call is TRBV20-1, the J call TRBJ2-7; possibly TRBD2 for D (6 bases). The better agreement between TRBJ2-5 and the DNA end casts doubt on the J call. Germline V gene data show CDR1 as DFQATT and CDR2 as SNEGSKA (reference sequence). The CDR3 has 14 residues. The CDR3 nucleotides read TGCAGTGTCTGTCCTGGTTCGGGGGAAGAGACCCAGTACTTC. This encodes CSVCPGSGEETQYF.

Details on this clonotype: At one end, the junction sequence differs from germline, possibly due to a read error. CDR3 DNA: TGCGCCAGCAGCCATACCCTGACCCTGTCCTACGAGCTGTACTTC. Its protein product is CASSHTLTLSYELYF. The V call is TRBV4-3, the J call TRBJ2-7, with D unclear. Looked up from germline, CDR1 is LGHNA and CDR2 is YSLEER. The CDR3 has 15 amino acids.

The chain employs TRBV25-1 and TRBJ2-1; D is possibly TRBD1 or TRBD2 (5 bases each). Germline values: CDR1 MGHDK, CDR2 SYGVNS. The CDR3 spans 12 residues. Trimming removed 3 bases from V and 9 bases from J, with 9 bases in between. CDR3 sequence: CASSEGRGEQFF. CDR3 bases: TGTGCCAGCAGTGAGGGACGGGGTGAGCAGTTCTTC.

This clonotype was picked up a small number of times. The V gene is TRBV6-6, the J gene TRBJ1-5; 9 bases match TRBD1. There are 16 residues in the CDR3. From germline, CDR1 is MNHNY and CDR2 SVGAGI (reference sequence). V was clipped by 2 bases and J by 6 bases; unmatched bases: 8. CDR3 in DNA: TGTGCCAGCAGTTACAGGACAGGGGCGGTGGGTCAGCCCCAGCATTTT. This sequence encodes CASSYRTGAVGQPQHF.

The rearrangement uses TRBV29-1 and TRBJ2-5; 7 bases are a match to TRBD2. The end of the DNA is better explained by TRBJ2-7, so the J call may be wrong. The CDR3 has 16 residues. The germline CDR1 and CDR2 sequences are SQVTM and ANQGSEA. The CDR3 sequence: CSVETRGGGSLYEQYF. The CDR3 DNA follows: TGCAGCGTTGAAACTCGGGGTGGCGGGAGTCTCTACGAGCAGTACTTC.

The chain couples TRBV9 to TRBJ2-4; 13 bases align to TRBD2. With V trimmed by 3 bases and J by 0 bases, 6 bases remained unmatched. CDR3 length: 18 amino acids. Germline assignment: CDR1 SGDLS and CDR2 YYNGEE. In DNA form, the CDR3 reads TGTGCCAGCAGCGCCGGACTAGCGGGGGACCTAGCCAAAAACATTCAGTACTTC. Its translation: CASSAGLAGDLAKNIQYF.

The chain joins TRBV7-2 to TRBJ2-3, with 9 nucleotides matching TRBD1. The V gene's germline CDR1 is SGHTA and CDR2 FQGNSA. Trimming at V came to 1 base and at J to 7 bases, leaving 6 bases not matched to a gene. The length of the CDR3 is 15 residues. As DNA, the CDR3 is TGTGCCAGCAGCTTAGGTGGACAGGGGACTAATACGCAGTATTTT. As protein: CASSLGGQGTNTQYF.

This clonotype appeared many times. The gene calls are TRBV29-1 and TRBJ2-6, with D unclear. Germline lookup yields CDR1 SQVTM and CDR2 ANQGSEA. The CDR3 is 15 residues long. Trimming cost V 2 bases and J 0 bases, with 8 bases left between them. Here the CDR3 reads CSVEQRSSGANVLTF. CDR3 sequence (DNA): TGCAGCGTTGAACAACGTTCCTCTGGGGCCAACGTCCTGACTTTC.

This clonotype was observed a few times. This chain links TRBV7-2 with TRBJ2-5; possible D gene TRBD2, 5 bases. The length of the CDR3 is 15 residues. Germline V gene data show CDR1 as SGHTA and CDR2 as FQGNSA. Trimming shortened V by 3 bases and J by 1 base, and 12 bases separated the two germline ends. CDR3 amino acids: CASSFGRTVQETQYF. As DNA, the CDR3 is TGTGCCAGCAGCTTCGGACGGACTGTCCAAGAGACCCAGTACTTC.

The chain has TRBV7-9 and TRBJ2-3, with 10 bases aligning to TRBD1. The trim removed 5 bases at V and 2 bases at J, leaving 4 bases unmatched. Germline V lookup: CDR1 SEHNR, CDR2 FQNEAQ (reference sequence). This CDR3 contains 15 residues. CDR3 protein: CASSGTGVSTDTQYF. CDR3 bases: TGTGCCAGCAGCGGGACAGGGGTGTCCACAGATACGCAGTATTTT.

This clonotype came up a few times. The chain carries TRBV10-3 and TRBJ1-5; a possible D gene is TRBD1 (5 bases). V was cut by 0 bases and J by 4 bases, with 10 bases left in between. Per the germline V gene, CDR1 is ENHRY and CDR2 is SYGVKD. The CDR3 length is 15 residues. The CDR3 DNA is TGTGCCATCAGTGAGTCTGGGGCAGATAATCAGCCCCAGCATTTT. Its translation is CAISESGADNQPQHF.

This chain links TRBV4-3 with TRBJ2-5; D might be TRBD1 (6 bases). The tail of the sequence fits TRBJ2-7 better, so the J call may be wrong. The CDR3 runs 14 residues. Germline V CDR1 and CDR2: LGHNA, YSLEER. The CDR3 protein is CASSLRVGGDEQYF. The CDR3 bases are TGCGCCAGCAGCCTAAGAGTAGGGGGAGACGAGCAGTACTTC.

J is TRBJ2-1 and V is TRBV6-2 or TRBV6-3, with 7 bases identical to TRBD2. The V segment lost 0 bases and the J segment 4 bases; nucleotides outside the gene matches: 6. Germline CDR1 reads MNHEY; CDR2 reads SVGEGT. The CDR3 is 16 residues long. CDR3 loop: CASSYSGRERYNEQFF. The CDR3 DNA sequence: TGTGCCAGCAGTTACTCTGGGCGGGAGAGGTACAATGAGCAGTTCTTC.

The chain is built from TRBV9 and TRBJ2-1; 8 nucleotides line up with TRBD2. The CDR3 is made up of 15 amino acids. Looked up from germline, CDR1 is SGDLS and CDR2 is YYNGEE. Trimming removed 3 bases from V and 5 bases from J; junction bases left unmatched: 7. The DNA of the CDR3 is TGTGCCAGCAGCGAGCCGGGGGGGCGGGACAATGAGCAGTTCTTC. This sequence encodes CASSEPGGRDNEQFF.

A few counts support this clonotype. The chain joins TRBV20-1 to TRBJ2-6; 7 bases align to TRBD1. This CDR3 comprises 17 residues. With V trimmed by 2 bases and J by 0 bases, 7 bases remained unmatched. CDR1 and CDR2 (germline): DFQATT, SNEGSKA (reference sequence). CDR3 bases: TGCAGTGCTAGACGGGGACAGTTCCCCTCTGGGGCCAACGTCCTGACTTTC. The encoded protein is CSARRGQFPSGANVLTF.

The rearrangement joins TRBV7-2 to TRBJ2-7; TRBD1 agrees at 11 bases. V trimming: 5 bases; J trimming: 5 bases; junction bases outside the gene matches: 14. The germline V gene has CDR1 SGHTA and CDR2 FQGNSA. The CDR3 has 17 amino acids. CDR3: CASSRLRPGQGVNEQYF. CDR3 coding DNA: TGTGCCAGCAGCCGGTTACGTCCGGGACAGGGGGTTAACGAGCAGTACTTC.

The CDR3 region has the DNA TGCAGTGCTAGTCGGACAGGGGGTAAGCAGTTCTTC. Its protein is CSASRTGGKQFF. The chain uses TRBV20-1 and TRBJ2-1; TRBD1 agrees at 10 bases. Germline V gene data show CDR1 as DFQATT and CDR2 as SNEGSKA (reference sequence). Trimming cost V 3 bases and J 11 bases; bases outside gene matches: 4. The CDR3 is 12 residues long.

The rearrangement uses TRBV20-1 and TRBJ2-5, with 9 bases matching TRBD1. Germline lookup yields CDR1 DFQATT and CDR2 SNEGSKA (reference sequence). Trimming cost V 0 bases and J 4 bases; bases outside gene matches: 6. The CDR3 spans 15 residues. The CDR3 here is CSARDRGQGIETQYF. CDR3 coding DNA: TGCAGTGCTAGAGATAGGGGACAGGGTATAGAGACCCAGTACTTC.